These T cell receptor beta chains were read from a single sample in a study of blood T cell repertoires in COVID-19. Assay: immunoSEQ multiplex PCR; the TCRdb copy retains only in-frame clones and omits some. The table shows around 65,000 clones, with about four fifths occurring only once. The specimen was peripheral blood. These receptor sequences come from a human donor in a cohort sampled during active COVID-19. Both conserved end residues are part of each CDR3. The order of the fields is clone size, D gene, J gene, V gene, CDR3 protein, CDR3 DNA. D genes are given only for firm matches. Some rows have no size entry. The others give once, few or many, or a class for an expanded clone.

>.|.|TRBJ2-5|TRBV19
CASSFGLQETQYF
TGTGCCAGTAGCTTTGGACTCCAAGAGACCCAGTACTTC
>.|TRBD2|TRBJ2-4|TRBV10-3
CAISGEREGAIQYF
TGTGCCATCAGTGGAGAGCGGGAGGGCGCCATTCAGTACTTC
>.|.|TRBJ1-5|TRBV5-4
CASSLSPLGQPQHF
TGTGCCAGCAGCTTGTCCCCGCTCGGTCAGCCCCAGCATTTT
>.|TRBD2|TRBJ2-5|TRBV18
CASSLGLAGGHQETQYF
TGTGCCAGCTCACTTGGACTAGCGGGGGGACACCAAGAGACCCAGTACTTC
>.|TRBD1|TRBJ1-4|TRBV7-2
CASSPETGGEKLFF
TGTGCCAGCAGCCCAGAGACAGGGGGTGAAAAACTGTTTTTT
>once|.|TRBJ2-2|TRBV9
CASSERGHLNTGELFF
TGTGCCAGCAGCGAGAGGGGACACCTGAACACCGGGGAGCTGTTTTTT
>.|.|TRBJ2-7|TRBV27
CASSSSYEQYF
TGTGCCAGCAGCTCTTCCTACGAGCAGTACTTC
>.|TRBD1|TRBJ2-1|TRBV19
CASTDRGSSYNEQFF
TGTGCCAGTACCGACAGGGGGAGCTCCTACAATGAGCAGTTCTTC
>.|TRBD1|TRBJ1-3|TRBV5-1
CASSPRDREVSGNTIYF
TGCGCCAGCAGCCCGCGGGACAGGGAGGTTTCTGGAAACACCATATATTTT
>.|.|TRBJ1-2|TRBV5-1
CASSVEGNYGYTF
TGCGCCAGCAGTGTAGAGGGTAACTATGGCTACACCTTC
>.|TRBD1|TRBJ2-7|TRBV28
CASRQGKSSYEQYF
TGTGCCAGCCGACAGGGTAAGAGCTCCTACGAGCAGTACTTC
>.|TRBD2|TRBJ2-3|TRBV5-1
CASSLGTSGPPLSTDTQYF
TGCGCCAGCAGCCTAGGGACTAGCGGGCCCCCACTTAGCACAGATACGCAGTATTTT
>.|.|TRBJ1-1|TRBV12-5
CASGLGAWDTEAFF
TGTGCTAGTGGTTTGGGGGCTTGGGACACTGAAGCTTTCTTT
>few|.|TRBJ2-4|TRBV12-3/TRBV12-4
CASSFGQGNIQYF
TGTGCCAGCAGTTTCGGGCAGGGAAACATTCAGTACTTC
>.|.|TRBJ2-2|TRBV7-2
CASSLPFTGELFF
TGTGCCAGCAGCTTACCGTTCACCGGGGAGCTGTTTTTT
>few|TRBD2|TRBJ2-3|TRBV4-2
CASSQVTLGGRWPDTQYF
TGTGCCAGCAGCCAAGTAACGCTGGGCGGGAGATGGCCAGATACGCAGTATTTT
>.|.|TRBJ2-2|TRBV6-4
CASRLTRSGELFF
TGTGCCAGCAGACTTACGCGGTCCGGGGAGCTGTTTTTT
>few|TRBD1|TRBJ1-2|TRBV7-9
CASSFGQGAEGYTF
TGTGCCAGCAGCTTCGGACAGGGGGCAGAAGGCTACACCTTC
>.|.|TRBJ2-5|TRBV15
CATSRRDAGGKTQYF
TGTGCCACCAGCAGGCGGGACGCCGGAGGAAAGACCCAGTACTTC
>.|.|TRBJ1-1|TRBV12-3/TRBV12-4
CASSLGSTEAFF
TGTGCCAGCAGTTTAGGTAGCACTGAAGCTTTCTTT
>.|.|TRBJ1-3|TRBV9
CASSGQVGNTIYF
TGTGCCAGCAGCGGACAGGTCGGAAACACCATATATTTT
>.|TRBD2|TRBJ2-3|TRBV6-2/TRBV6-3
CASSSTSGPTDTQYF
TGTGCCAGCAGTTCGACTAGCGGGCCTACAGATACGCAGTATTTT
>.|TRBD1|TRBJ2-5|TRBV7-9
CASSPWTGQETQYF
TGTGCCAGCAGCCCCTGGACAGGGCAAGAGACCCAGTACTTC
>.|.|TRBJ2-7|TRBV19
CASSRTGIYEQYF
TGTGCCAGTAGTAGAACAGGGATCTACGAGCAGTACTTC
>few|TRBD1|TRBJ1-5|TRBV2
CASSETSTGFNQPQHF
TGTGCCAGCAGTGAGACTTCGACAGGGTTCAATCAGCCCCAGCATTTT
>.|.|TRBJ2-2|TRBV2
CASSEGGGNTGELFF
TGTGCCAGCAGTGAGGGGGGAGGGAACACCGGGGAGCTGTTTTTT
>.|.|TRBJ1-2|TRBV27
CASSFQSGEGYTF
TGTGCCAGCAGTTTTCAATCGGGTGAGGGCTACACCTTC
>.|.|TRBJ2-7|TRBV2
CASSVDSYEQYF
TGTGCCAGCAGTGTAGACAGCTACGAGCAGTACTTC
>.|.|TRBJ2-3|TRBV28
CASSPRGDSRLHPSADTQYF
TGTGCCAGCAGCCCAAGAGGGGACAGTCGCCTTCATCCTAGCGCAGATACGCAGTATTTT